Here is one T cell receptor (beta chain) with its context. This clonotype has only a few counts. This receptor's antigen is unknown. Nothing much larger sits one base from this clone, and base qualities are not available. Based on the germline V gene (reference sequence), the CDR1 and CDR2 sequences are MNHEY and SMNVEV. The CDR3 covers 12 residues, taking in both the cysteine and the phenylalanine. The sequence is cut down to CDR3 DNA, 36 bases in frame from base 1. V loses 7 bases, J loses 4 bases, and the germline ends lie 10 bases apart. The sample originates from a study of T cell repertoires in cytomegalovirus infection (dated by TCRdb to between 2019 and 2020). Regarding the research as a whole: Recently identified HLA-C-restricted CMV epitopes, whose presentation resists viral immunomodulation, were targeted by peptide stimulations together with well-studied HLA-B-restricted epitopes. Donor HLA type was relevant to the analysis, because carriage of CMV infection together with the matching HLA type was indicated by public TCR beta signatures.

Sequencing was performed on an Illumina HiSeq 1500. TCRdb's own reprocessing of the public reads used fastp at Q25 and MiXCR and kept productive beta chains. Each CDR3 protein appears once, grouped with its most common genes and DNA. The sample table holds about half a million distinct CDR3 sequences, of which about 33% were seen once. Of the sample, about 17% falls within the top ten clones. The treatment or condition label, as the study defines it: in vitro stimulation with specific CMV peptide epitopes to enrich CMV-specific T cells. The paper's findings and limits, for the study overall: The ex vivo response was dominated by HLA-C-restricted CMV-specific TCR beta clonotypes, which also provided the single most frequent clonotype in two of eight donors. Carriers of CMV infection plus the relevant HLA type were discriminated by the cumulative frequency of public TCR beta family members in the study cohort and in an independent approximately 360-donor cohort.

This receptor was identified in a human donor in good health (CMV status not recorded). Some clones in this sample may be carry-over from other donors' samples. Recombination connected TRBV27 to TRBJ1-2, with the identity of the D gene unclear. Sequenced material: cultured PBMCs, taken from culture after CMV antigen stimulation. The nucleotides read TGTGCCAGCACTGGGGTCGTCTATGGCTACACCTTC. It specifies CASTGVVYGYTF.